This T cell receptor beta chain was documented in a study of cytomegalovirus exposure and HLA in healthy donors. General study findings and limits: TCR sequences were mostly rare, though some public TCRs occurred in many donors.

Comments on this clone: The antigen is undetermined.

The primer mix had 60 Vbeta and 13 Jbeta primers. Measured with immunoSEQ multiplex PCR; TCRdb has only the in-frame clones, and not every one. This table holds approximately 110,000 clones, 77% found once. Germline trimming cut 4 bases from V and 3 bases from J; bases unmatched to any gene: 2. Per germline, CDR1 LGHNT and CDR2 FRNRAP. This CDR3 has 13 residues. The chain links TRBV12-5 to TRBJ1-1; 7 nucleotides line up with TRBD1. The sequence was collected from a human donor in good health. Sequencing was performed on PBMCs. The CDR3 DNA reads TGTGCTAGTGGTTACAGGGGTGACACTGAAGCTTTCTTT. It translates to CASGYRGDTEAFF.